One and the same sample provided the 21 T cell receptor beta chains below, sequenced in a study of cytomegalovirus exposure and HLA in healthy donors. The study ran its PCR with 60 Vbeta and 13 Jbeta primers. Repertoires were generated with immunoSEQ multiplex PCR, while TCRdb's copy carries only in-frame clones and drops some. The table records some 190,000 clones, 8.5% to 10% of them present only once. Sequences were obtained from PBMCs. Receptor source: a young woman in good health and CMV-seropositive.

The DNA for the CDR3 is TGCAGCTTCTACGGGACTAGCGGGAGTATCGGGGAGCTGTTTTTT. As protein: CSFYGTSGSIGELFF. The chain employs TRBV29-1 and TRBJ2-2; 14 nucleotides align to TRBD2. The CDR3 sequence is 15 residues long. Germline-derived CDR1 and CDR2 are SQVTM and ANQGSEA. Unmatched junction bases numbered 9, after V lost 8 bases and J lost 7 bases.

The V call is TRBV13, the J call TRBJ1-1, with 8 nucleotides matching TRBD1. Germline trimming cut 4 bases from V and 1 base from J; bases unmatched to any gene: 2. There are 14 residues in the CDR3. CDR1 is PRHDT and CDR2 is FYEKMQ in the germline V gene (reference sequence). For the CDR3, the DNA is TGTGCCAGCAGCTACGGGACAGGGAACACTGAAGCTTTCTTT. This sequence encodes CASSYGTGNTEAFF.

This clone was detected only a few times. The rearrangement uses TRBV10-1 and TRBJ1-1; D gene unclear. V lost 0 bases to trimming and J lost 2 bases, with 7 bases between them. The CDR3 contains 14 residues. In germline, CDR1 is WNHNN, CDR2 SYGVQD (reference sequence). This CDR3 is CASSESRANTEAFF. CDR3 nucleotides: TGCGCCAGCAGTGAGTCTCGAGCCAACACTGAAGCTTTCTTT.

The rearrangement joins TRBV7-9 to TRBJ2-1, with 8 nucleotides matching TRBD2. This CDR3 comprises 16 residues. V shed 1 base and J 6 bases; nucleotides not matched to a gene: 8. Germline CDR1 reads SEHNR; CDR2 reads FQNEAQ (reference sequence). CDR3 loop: CASSLVVTSVINEQFF. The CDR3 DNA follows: TGTGCCAGCAGCTTAGTAGTGACTAGCGTCATCAATGAGCAGTTCTTC.

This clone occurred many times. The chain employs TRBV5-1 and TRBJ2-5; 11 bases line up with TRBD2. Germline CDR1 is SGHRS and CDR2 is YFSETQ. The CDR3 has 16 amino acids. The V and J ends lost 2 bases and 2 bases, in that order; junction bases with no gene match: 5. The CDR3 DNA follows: TGCGCCAGCAGCTTATTAGCGGGAGGGCCTCAAGAGACCCAGTACTTC. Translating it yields CASSLLAGGPQETQYF.

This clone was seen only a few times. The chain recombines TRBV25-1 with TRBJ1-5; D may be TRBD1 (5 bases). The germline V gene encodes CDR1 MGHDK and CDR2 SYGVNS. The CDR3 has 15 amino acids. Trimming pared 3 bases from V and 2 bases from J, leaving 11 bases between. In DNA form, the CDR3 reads TGTGCCAGCAGTGACGGGGGAAGGGGCAATCAGCCCCAGCATTTT. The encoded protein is CASSDGGRGNQPQHF.

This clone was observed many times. CDR3 nucleotides: TGCGCCAGCAGCTTGGGGGACAGGGGGGAGCTGTTTTTT. This encodes CASSLGDRGELFF. This sequence joins TRBV5-1 and TRBJ2-2; the match to TRBD1 covers 8 bases. Trimming at V came to 0 bases and at J to 8 bases, leaving 0 bases not matched to a gene. Germline assignment: CDR1 SGHRS and CDR2 YFSETQ. This CDR3 has 13 residues.

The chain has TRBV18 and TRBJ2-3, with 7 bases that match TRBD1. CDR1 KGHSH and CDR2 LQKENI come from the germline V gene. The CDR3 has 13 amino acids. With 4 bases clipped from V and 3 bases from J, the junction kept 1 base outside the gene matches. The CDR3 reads CASSRDRTDTQYF. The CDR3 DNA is TGTGCCAGCTCACGGGACAGAACAGATACGCAGTATTTT.

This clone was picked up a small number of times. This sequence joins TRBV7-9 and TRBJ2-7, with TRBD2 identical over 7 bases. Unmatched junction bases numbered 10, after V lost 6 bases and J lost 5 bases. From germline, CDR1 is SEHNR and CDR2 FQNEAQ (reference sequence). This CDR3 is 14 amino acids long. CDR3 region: CASSGGSIFHEQYF. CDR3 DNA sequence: TGTGCCAGCAGTGGCGGGAGTATATTCCACGAGCAGTACTTC.

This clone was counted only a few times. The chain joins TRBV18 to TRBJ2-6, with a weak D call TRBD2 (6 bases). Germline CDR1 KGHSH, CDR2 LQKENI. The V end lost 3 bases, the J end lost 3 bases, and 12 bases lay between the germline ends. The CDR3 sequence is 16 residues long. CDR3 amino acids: CASSPAGRSGANVLTF. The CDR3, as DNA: TGTGCCAGCTCACCGGCAGGGAGGAGTGGGGCCAACGTCCTGACTTTC.

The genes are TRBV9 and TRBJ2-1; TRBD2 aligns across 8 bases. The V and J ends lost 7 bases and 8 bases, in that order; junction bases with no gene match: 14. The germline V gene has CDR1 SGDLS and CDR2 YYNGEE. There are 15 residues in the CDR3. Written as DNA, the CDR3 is TGTGCCAGCTCCGGGGGGGGCTACAGGTTCGATGAGCAGTTCTTC. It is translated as CASSGGGYRFDEQFF.

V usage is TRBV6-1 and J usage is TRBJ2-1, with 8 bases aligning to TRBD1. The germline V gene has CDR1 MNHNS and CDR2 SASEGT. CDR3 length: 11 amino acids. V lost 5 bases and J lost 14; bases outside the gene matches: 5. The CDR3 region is CASSPGQDEFF. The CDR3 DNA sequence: TGTGCCAGCAGTCCGGGACAGGACGAGTTCTTC.

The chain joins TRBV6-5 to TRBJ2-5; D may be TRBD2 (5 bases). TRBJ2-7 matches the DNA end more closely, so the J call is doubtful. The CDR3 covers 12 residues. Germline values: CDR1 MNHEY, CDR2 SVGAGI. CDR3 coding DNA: TGTGCCAGCAGTCGGACTCTCTACGAGCAGTACTTC. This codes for CASSRTLYEQYF.

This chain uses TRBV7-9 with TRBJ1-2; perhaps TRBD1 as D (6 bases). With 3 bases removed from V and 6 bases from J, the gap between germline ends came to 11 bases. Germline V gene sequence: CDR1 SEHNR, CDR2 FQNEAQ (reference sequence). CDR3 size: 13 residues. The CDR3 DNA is TGTGCCAGCAGCTTCTCGCAGGGGAATGGCTACACCTTC. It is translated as CASSFSQGNGYTF.

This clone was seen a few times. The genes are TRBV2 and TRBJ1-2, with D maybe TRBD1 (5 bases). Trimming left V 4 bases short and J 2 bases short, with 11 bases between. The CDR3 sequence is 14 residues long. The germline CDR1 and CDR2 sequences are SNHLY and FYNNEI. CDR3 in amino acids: CASSGQGRNYGYTF. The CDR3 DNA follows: TGTGCCAGCAGTGGCCAGGGTAGGAACTATGGCTACACCTTC.

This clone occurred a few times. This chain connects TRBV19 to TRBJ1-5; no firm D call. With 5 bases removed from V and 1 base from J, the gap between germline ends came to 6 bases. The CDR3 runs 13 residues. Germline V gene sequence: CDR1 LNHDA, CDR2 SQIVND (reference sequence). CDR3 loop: CASSSQSNQPQHF. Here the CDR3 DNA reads TGTGCCAGTAGTTCGCAGAGCAATCAGCCCCAGCATTTT.

CDR3 in DNA: TGTGCCAGCTCACCAAGGGACAGGGGATCATACGAGCAGTACTTC. Protein product: CASSPRDRGSYEQYF. This chain joins TRBV18 and TRBJ2-7, with TRBD1 identical over 10 bases. This CDR3 is built from 15 residues. Germline assignment: CDR1 KGHSH and CDR2 LQKENI. The V segment lost 2 bases and the J segment 4 bases; nucleotides outside the gene matches: 5.

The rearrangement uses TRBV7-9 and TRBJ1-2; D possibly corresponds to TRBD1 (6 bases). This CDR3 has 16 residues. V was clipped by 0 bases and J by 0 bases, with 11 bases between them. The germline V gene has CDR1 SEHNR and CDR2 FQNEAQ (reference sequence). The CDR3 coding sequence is TGTGCCAGCAGCTTAGCGGGGACATCCGCTAACTATGGCTACACCTTC. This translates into CASSLAGTSANYGYTF.

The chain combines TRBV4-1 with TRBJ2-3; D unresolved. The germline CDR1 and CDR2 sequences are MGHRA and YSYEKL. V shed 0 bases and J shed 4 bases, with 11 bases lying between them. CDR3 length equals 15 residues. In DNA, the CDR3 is TGCGCCAGCAGCCAAGATCAACCTAGTCCAGATACGCAGTATTTT. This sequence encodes CASSQDQPSPDTQYF.

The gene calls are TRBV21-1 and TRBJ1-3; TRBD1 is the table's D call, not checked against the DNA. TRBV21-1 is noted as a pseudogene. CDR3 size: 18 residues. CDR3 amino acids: CASSIGQSSHFSGNTIYF. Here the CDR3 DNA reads TGTGCCAGCAGCATAGGACAGTCTTCGCACTTCTCTGGAAACACCATATATTTT.

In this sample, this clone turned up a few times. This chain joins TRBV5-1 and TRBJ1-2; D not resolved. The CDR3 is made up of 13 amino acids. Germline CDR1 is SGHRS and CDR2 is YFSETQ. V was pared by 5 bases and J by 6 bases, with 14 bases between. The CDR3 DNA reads TGCGCCAGCAGGGATGGGCAGAATAATGGCTACACCTTC. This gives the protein CASRDGQNNGYTF.